The 27 T cell receptor beta chains reported below all come from one sample, sequenced in a study of blood T cell dynamics during melanoma immunotherapy. Sequenced by immunoSEQ multiplex PCR; TCRdb stores in-frame clones only, minus some. The sample records approximately 25,000 clones, around nine tenths being singletons. Time point indicated: pre-treatment baseline. The specimen comprised blood, sampled from a patient treated with checkpoint blockade. The source is a human donor with melanoma.

The chain employs TRBV10-3 and TRBJ1-2; TRBD1 agrees at 10 bases. This CDR3 is built from 15 residues. Germline assignment: CDR1 ENHRY and CDR2 SYGVKD. The junction had 8 bases not matched to a gene; V was cut back by 2 bases and J by 8 bases. Here the CDR3 reads CAISERTGGGKGYTF. The CDR3 region has the DNA TGTGCCATCAGTGAGCGGACAGGGGGAGGGAAGGGCTACACCTTC.

The V and J genes are TRBV28 and TRBJ1-1; perhaps TRBD1 as D (5 bases). The CDR3 is made up of 15 amino acids. V was cut by 7 bases and J by 4 bases, with 19 bases left in between. The germline V gene encodes CDR1 MDHEN and CDR2 SYDVKM. The CDR3 region has the DNA TGTGCCAGCACCACTCCCGGGGGGATCGGCACTGAAGCTTTCTTT. It yields the protein CASTTPGGIGTEAFF.

The chain combines TRBV7-9 with TRBJ2-1, with no clear D. From germline, CDR1 is SEHNR and CDR2 FQNEAQ (reference sequence). CDR3 length: 11 residues. V lost 0 bases to trimming and J lost 8 bases, with 2 bases between them. The CDR3 DNA is TGTGCCAGCAGCTTAGCGGATGAGCAGTTCTTC. Translating it yields CASSLADEQFF.

The chain links TRBV5-1 to TRBJ1-6, with D possibly TRBD1 on 6 matching bases. Per germline, CDR1 SGHRS and CDR2 YFSETQ. This CDR3 contains 14 residues. Trimming pared 4 bases from V and 7 bases from J, leaving 12 bases between. Written as DNA, the CDR3 is TGCGCCAGCAGCCCGGTGACAGGAAATTCACCCCTCCACTTT. It translates to CASSPVTGNSPLHF.

The chain employs TRBV4-1 and TRBJ1-6; 7 bases map to TRBD1. Per germline, CDR1 MGHRA and CDR2 YSYEKL. This CDR3 is 20 amino acids long. The trim removed 0 bases at V and 0 bases at J, leaving 11 bases unmatched. The CDR3 region has the DNA TGCGCCAGCAGCCAAGATGATCGACAGGGAAGACCCTCCTATAATTCACCCCTCCACTTT. It yields the protein CASSQDDRQGRPSYNSPLHF.

DNA for the CDR3: TGTGCCAGCAGTCCCACGGGGCAGCCCCAGCATTTT. Its protein product is CASSPTGQPQHF. The V and J genes are TRBV27 and TRBJ1-5; D unresolved. Between the trimmed V and J ends, which lost 5 bases and 7 bases, there was a span of 9 bases. This CDR3 has 12 residues. Germline V gene data show CDR1 as MNHEY and CDR2 as SMNVEV (reference sequence).

The J gene is TRBJ2-7, the V gene TRBV2; D gene uncertain. Trimming left V 5 bases short and J 2 bases short, with 10 bases between. This CDR3 region has 13 residues. Germline lookup yields CDR1 SNHLY and CDR2 FYNNEI. CDR3 loop: CASSPLIAYEQYF. The CDR3 DNA follows: TGTGCCAGCAGTCCCTTGATCGCCTACGAGCAGTACTTC.

The rearrangement joins TRBV27 to TRBJ2-7; D is perhaps TRBD2 (6 bases). Trimming removed 5 bases at V and 3 bases at J, with 14 bases between. This CDR3 comprises 14 residues. Germline CDR1 reads MNHEY; CDR2 reads SMNVEV (reference sequence). CDR3 sequence: CASSPGGHNYEQYF. The CDR3 DNA sequence: TGTGCCAGCAGTCCTGGAGGGCACAACTACGAGCAGTACTTC.

This clone was picked up a small number of times. CDR3 residues: CASSLKTGYGGELFF. The CDR3 DNA sequence: TGTGCCAGCAGTTTAAAGACAGGGTATGGCGGGGAGCTGTTTTTT. V usage is TRBV27 and J usage is TRBJ2-2; 7 bases line up with TRBD1. V gave up 2 bases and J gave up 7 bases; unmatched junction bases: 7. From germline, CDR1 is MNHEY and CDR2 SMNVEV (reference sequence). The CDR3 totals 15 residues.

Only a few counts were recorded for this clone. This rearrangement joins TRBV27 to TRBJ1-5; weak D call: TRBD1 (6 bases). V gave up 6 bases and J gave up 8 bases, with 14 bases separating them. CDR1 is MNHEY and CDR2 is SMNVEV in the germline V gene (reference sequence). This CDR3 is built from 13 residues. This CDR3 is CASRPDRGKPQHF. CDR3 sequence (DNA): TGTGCCAGCAGACCCGATAGGGGGAAGCCCCAGCATTTT.

This clone appeared a single time. CDR3 coding DNA: TGTGCCAGCAGTCCCTCCCCTAGCGGGGGATACAATGAGCAGTTCTTC. Its translation is CASSPSPSGGYNEQFF. The chain has TRBV28 and TRBJ2-1; 10 positions agree with TRBD2. Germline CDR1 is MDHEN and CDR2 is SYDVKM. This CDR3 spans 16 amino acids. Trimming removed 5 bases from V and 4 bases from J; junction bases left unmatched: 8.

The chain uses TRBV28 and TRBJ2-7; TRBD2 might be the D (5 bases). Germline CDR1 and CDR2: MDHEN and SYDVKM. The germline V and J ends were trimmed by 7 bases and 3 bases, with 19 bases remaining between them. This CDR3 spans 15 amino acids. The CDR3 coding sequence is TGTGCCAGCACCCCGTCCCGAGGACTGAACTACGAGCAGTACTTC. Protein sequence: CASTPSRGLNYEQYF. Filled out from reference TRBV28 and TRBJ2-7, the complete variable domain reads DVKVTQSSRYLVKRTGEKVFLECVQDMDHENMFWYRQDPGLGLRLIYFSYDVKMKEKGDIPEGYSVSREKKERFSLILESASTNQTSMYLCASTPSRGLNYEQYFGPGTRLTVT.

The chain combines TRBV27 with TRBJ2-2, with D hard to call. This CDR3 comprises 13 residues. CDR1 and CDR2 from the germline V gene are MNHEY and SMNVEV (reference sequence). Trimming cost V 4 bases and J 0 bases, with 3 bases left between them. CDR3 sequence: CASSYTNTGELFF. CDR3 in DNA: TGTGCCAGCAGTTATACGAACACCGGGGAGCTGTTTTTT.

This chain uses TRBV2 with TRBJ1-3; a possible D gene is TRBD1 (5 bases). Trimming removed 10 bases from V and 1 base from J, with 17 bases in between. CDR3 length: 15 residues. From germline, CDR1 is SNHLY and CDR2 FYNNEI. Written as DNA, the CDR3 is TGTGCCAACGTTAGGGGCAGATTATCTGGAAACACCATATATTTT. Translating gives CANVRGRLSGNTIYF. The complete variable domain, with remaining parts taken from reference TRBV2 and TRBJ1-3, reads EPEVTQTPSHQVTQMGQEVILRCVPISNHLYFYWYRQILGQKVEFLVSFYNNEISEKSEIFDDQFSVERPDGSNFTLKIRSTKLEDSAMYFCANVRGRLSGNTIYFGEGSWLTVV.

This sequence joins TRBV4-1 and TRBJ2-3; D remains unclear. There are 14 residues in the CDR3. Germline V CDR1 and CDR2: MGHRA, YSYEKL. V was trimmed by 0 bases and J by 1 base, leaving 5 bases between them. This CDR3 is CASSQEKGTDTQYF. As DNA, the CDR3 is TGCGCCAGCAGCCAAGAGAAGGGCACAGATACGCAGTATTTT.

V and J are TRBV15 and TRBJ2-7; D is undetermined. Germline V gene data show CDR1 as LNHNV and CDR2 as YYDKDF (reference sequence). The CDR3 spans 14 residues. V was trimmed by 6 bases and J by 1 base, leaving 13 bases between them. The chain's CDR3 is CATSLRAASYEQYF. DNA for the CDR3: TGTGCCACCAGTTTAAGGGCAGCGTCCTACGAGCAGTACTTC. Full variable domain (outside the CDR3, taken from reference TRBV15 and TRBJ2-7): DAMVIQNPRYQVTQFGKPVTLSCSQTLNHNVMYWYQQKSSQAPKLLFHYYDKDFNNEADTPDNFQSRRPNTSFCFLDIRSPGLGDTAMYLCATSLRAASYEQYFGPGTRLTVT.

V gene TRBV9 combines with J gene TRBJ1-3; D call uncertain. Trimming pared 0 bases from V and 0 bases from J, leaving 7 bases between. The germline V gene encodes CDR1 SGDLS and CDR2 YYNGEE. The CDR3 covers 15 residues. CDR3 loop: CASSVDGFSGNTIYF. The CDR3 coding sequence is TGTGCCAGCAGCGTAGACGGGTTCTCTGGAAACACCATATATTTT.

This chain joins TRBV6-1 and TRBJ2-1, with 10 bases lining up with TRBD2. V was pared by 3 bases and J by 4 bases, with 3 bases of the junction left unmatched. Germline CDR1 and CDR2: MNHNS and SASEGT. CDR3 length: 15 amino acids. The CDR3 loop is CASSDILAGYNEQFF. CDR3 bases: TGTGCCAGCAGTGATATACTAGCGGGGTACAATGAGCAGTTCTTC.

The chain has TRBV27 and TRBJ1-2; possibly TRBD1 for D (6 bases). Trimming removed 6 bases at V and 2 bases at J, with 13 bases between. The CDR3 runs 14 residues. Looked up from germline, CDR1 is MNHEY and CDR2 is SMNVEV (reference sequence). The CDR3: CASRPTGPNYGYTF. For the CDR3, the DNA is TGTGCCAGCAGACCCACAGGGCCCAACTATGGCTACACCTTC.

This clone is medium-sized. CDR3 DNA: TGTGCCAGCAGCCAAGAAGGCGATTGGCCCTACGAGCAGTACTTC. It yields the protein CASSQEGDWPYEQYF. The genes are TRBV14 and TRBJ2-7; no definite D call. The CDR3 extends over 15 amino acids. V was shortened by 0 bases and J by 2 bases, with 11 bases between the two germline ends. CDR1 is SGHDN, CDR2 FVKESK, per germline.

The chain combines TRBV11-1 with TRBJ2-3; D possibly corresponds to TRBD2 (5 bases). The CDR3 extends over 15 amino acids. Trimming removed 4 bases at V and 1 base at J, with 12 bases between. Germline assignment: CDR1 SGHAT and CDR2 FQDESV (reference sequence). CDR3 region: CASSSRASRTDTQYF. The DNA of the CDR3 is TGTGCCAGCAGCTCGCGGGCTTCCCGCACAGATACGCAGTATTTT.

The genes are TRBV6-5 and TRBJ1-5; TRBD1 matches 7 bases. The CDR3 is 14 residues long. Germline-derived CDR1 and CDR2 are MNHEY and SVGAGI. V was pared by 5 bases and J by 5 bases, with 6 bases of the junction left unmatched. DNA of the CDR3: TGTGCCAGCAGTACAGGGGAAAACGATCAGCCCCAGCATTTT. This gives the protein CASSTGENDQPQHF.

The V and J genes are TRBV6-5 and TRBJ2-7; D is perhaps TRBD2 (6 bases). V lost 5 bases to trimming and J lost 2 bases, with 16 bases between them. Germline CDR1 reads MNHEY; CDR2 reads SVGAGI. This CDR3 is 15 amino acids long. The CDR3 reads CASSITLWRAYEQYF. The CDR3 DNA follows: TGTGCCAGCAGTATAACCTTATGGAGGGCCTACGAGCAGTACTTC.

The V gene is TRBV5-1, the J gene TRBJ1-2; TRBD1 aligns across 8 bases. Germline trimming cut 2 bases from V and 4 bases from J; bases unmatched to any gene: 4. The CDR3 totals 14 residues. Germline lookup yields CDR1 SGHRS and CDR2 YFSETQ. The CDR3 here is CASSLQGGAYGYTF. The CDR3 DNA reads TGCGCCAGCAGCTTACAGGGGGGAGCCTATGGCTACACCTTC.

This clone was found once. CDR3 bases: TGTGCCAGTAGTATAGGAGGGGATGACTATGGCTACACCTTC. Its protein is CASSIGGDDYGYTF. The chain links TRBV19 to TRBJ1-2, with a weak D call TRBD1 (5 bases). Germline values: CDR1 LNHDA, CDR2 SQIVND (reference sequence). The CDR3 length is 14 residues. The V gene lost 1 base and the J gene lost 3 bases, with 9 bases spanning the gap.

The chain is built from TRBV4-2 and TRBJ2-1; 7 bases align to TRBD1. Germline assignment: CDR1 LGHNA and CDR2 YNFKEQ. With V trimmed by 4 bases and J by 5 bases, 8 bases remained unmatched. The CDR3 loop spans 15 amino acids. In DNA, the CDR3 is TGTGCCAGCAGCCGAGGGGGCGGAACCAACAATGAGCAGTTCTTC. Its translation: CASSRGGGTNNEQFF.

A few counts support this clone. V and J are TRBV6-1 and TRBJ2-7, with 9 positions matching TRBD1. V dropped 3 bases and J dropped 1; count of bases not matched to a gene: 4. Germline assignment: CDR1 MNHNS and CDR2 SASEGT. The CDR3 totals 15 residues. The CDR3 here is CASSDRQGGSYEQYF. In DNA, the CDR3 is TGTGCCAGCAGTGACCGACAGGGGGGGTCCTACGAGCAGTACTTC.